What follows describes a single T cell receptor beta chain. Source study methods: The assay estimated nucleated cells by amplifying reference gene primers. This table comes from immunoSEQ multiplex PCR, and its TCRdb copy is limited to in-frame clones, with some not included. That table gives V, J and clone size, and the DNA gave D and trimming. The sample shows 250,000 to 400,000 clones, about nine tenths of them seen only once. The sample is drawn from a study of blood T cell repertoires in COVID-19. About the study: Both acute and convalescent COVID-19 samples were obtained from the United States, Italy and Spain. The cDNA or gDNA used as material had been derived from T cells, B-cell-depleted T cells, or PBMCs.

V was pared by 4 bases and J by 2 bases, with 15 bases between. The germline V gene encodes CDR1 SGHRS and CDR2 YFSETQ. The CDR3 loop spans 16 amino acids. This chain links TRBV5-1 with TRBJ2-2, with a tentative D call TRBD2 (5 bases). The source of this sequence is a man in his fifties with active or convalescent COVID-19. The material sequenced was peripheral blood. The CDR3 nucleotides are TGCGCCAGCAGCCCCGGACTCCCCTCTAACACCGGGGAGCTGTTTTTT. Encoded protein: CASSPGLPSNTGELFF.